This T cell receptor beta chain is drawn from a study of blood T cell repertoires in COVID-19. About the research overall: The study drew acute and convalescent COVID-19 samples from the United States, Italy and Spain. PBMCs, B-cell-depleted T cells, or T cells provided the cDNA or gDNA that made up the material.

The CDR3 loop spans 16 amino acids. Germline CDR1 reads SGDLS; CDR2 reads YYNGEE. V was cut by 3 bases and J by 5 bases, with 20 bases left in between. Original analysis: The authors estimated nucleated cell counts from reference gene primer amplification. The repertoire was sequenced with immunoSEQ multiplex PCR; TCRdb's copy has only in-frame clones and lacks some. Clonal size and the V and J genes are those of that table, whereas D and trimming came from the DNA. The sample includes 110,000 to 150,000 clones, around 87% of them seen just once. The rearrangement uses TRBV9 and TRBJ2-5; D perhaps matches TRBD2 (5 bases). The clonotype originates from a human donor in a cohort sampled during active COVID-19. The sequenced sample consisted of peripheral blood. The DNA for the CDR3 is TGTGCCAGCAGCGCAGAGGGTGGGGTCTGGGAGGAGACCCAGTACTTC. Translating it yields CASSAEGGVWEETQYF.